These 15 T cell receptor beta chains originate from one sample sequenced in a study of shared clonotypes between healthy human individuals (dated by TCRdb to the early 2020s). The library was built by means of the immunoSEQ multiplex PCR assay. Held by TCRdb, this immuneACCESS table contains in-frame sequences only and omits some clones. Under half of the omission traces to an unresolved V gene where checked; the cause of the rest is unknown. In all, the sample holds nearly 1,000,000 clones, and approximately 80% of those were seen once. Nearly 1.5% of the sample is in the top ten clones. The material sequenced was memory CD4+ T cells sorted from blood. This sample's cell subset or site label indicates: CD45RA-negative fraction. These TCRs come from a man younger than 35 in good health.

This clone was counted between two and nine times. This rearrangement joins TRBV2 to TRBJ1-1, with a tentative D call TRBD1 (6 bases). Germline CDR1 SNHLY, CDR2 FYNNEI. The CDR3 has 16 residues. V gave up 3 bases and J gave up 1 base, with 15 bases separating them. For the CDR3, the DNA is TGTGCCAGCAGTGATGGGCGGACAGTCAGGAACACTGAAGCTTTCTTT. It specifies CASSDGRTVRNTEAFF.

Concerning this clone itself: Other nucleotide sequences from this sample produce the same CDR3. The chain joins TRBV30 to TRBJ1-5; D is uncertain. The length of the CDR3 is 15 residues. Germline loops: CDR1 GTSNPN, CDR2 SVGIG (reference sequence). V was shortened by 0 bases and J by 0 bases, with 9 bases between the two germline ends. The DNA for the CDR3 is TGTGCCTGGAGTGTACGGGGAGTTAGCAATCAGCCCCAGCATTTT. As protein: CAWSVRGVSNQPQHF.

CDR3 nucleotides: TGTGCCATCAGTGAGTCGGGGACAGGGCCTGGAAACACCATATATTTT. Encoded protein: CAISESGTGPGNTIYF. The chain combines TRBV10-3 with TRBJ1-3, with 9 bases aligning to TRBD1. The length of the CDR3 is 16 residues. V lost 0 bases and J lost 2; bases outside the gene matches: 2. Germline lookup yields CDR1 ENHRY and CDR2 SYGVKD.

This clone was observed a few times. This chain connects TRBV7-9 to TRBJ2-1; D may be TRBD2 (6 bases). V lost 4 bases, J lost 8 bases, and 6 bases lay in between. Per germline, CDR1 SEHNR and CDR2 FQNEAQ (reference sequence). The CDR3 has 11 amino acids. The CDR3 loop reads CASSSGDEQFF. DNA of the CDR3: TGTGCCAGCAGCTCGGGGGATGAGCAGTTCTTC.

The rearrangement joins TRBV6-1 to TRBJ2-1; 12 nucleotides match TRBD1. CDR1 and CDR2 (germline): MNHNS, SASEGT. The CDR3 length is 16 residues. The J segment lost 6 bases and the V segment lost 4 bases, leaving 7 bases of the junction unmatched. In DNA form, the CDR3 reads TGTGCCAGCAGTGGACCGGGACAGGGGGCAAGCAATGAGCAGTTCTTC. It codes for CASSGPGQGASNEQFF.

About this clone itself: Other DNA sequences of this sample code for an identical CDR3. The CDR3 loop reads CASSEQGLAKNIQYF. CDR3 nucleotide sequence: TGTGCCAGCAGTGAACAGGGATTAGCCAAAAACATTCAGTACTTC. The chain employs TRBV6-1 and TRBJ2-4; the D gene is possibly TRBD1 (5 bases). The V gene's germline CDR1 is MNHNS and CDR2 SASEGT. The CDR3 consists of 15 residues. V gave up 2 bases and J gave up 0 bases, with 8 bases separating them.

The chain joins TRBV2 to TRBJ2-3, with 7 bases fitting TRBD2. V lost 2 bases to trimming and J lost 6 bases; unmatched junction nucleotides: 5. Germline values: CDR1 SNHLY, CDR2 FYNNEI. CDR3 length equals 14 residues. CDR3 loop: CASSETSARDTQYF. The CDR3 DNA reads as TGTGCCAGCAGTGAAACTAGCGCGAGGGATACGCAGTATTTT.

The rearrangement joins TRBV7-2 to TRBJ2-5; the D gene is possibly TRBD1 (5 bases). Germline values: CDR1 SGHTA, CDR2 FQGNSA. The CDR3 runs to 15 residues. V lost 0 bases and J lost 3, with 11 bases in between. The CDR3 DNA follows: TGTGCCAGCAGCTTAGCTTGGGCAGGGAAAGAGACCCAGTACTTC. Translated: CASSLAWAGKETQYF.

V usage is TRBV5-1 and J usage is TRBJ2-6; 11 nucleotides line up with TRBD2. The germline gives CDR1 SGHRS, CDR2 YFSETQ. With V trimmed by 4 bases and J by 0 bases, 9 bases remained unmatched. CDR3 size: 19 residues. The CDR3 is CASSRGLAGVGSGANVLTF. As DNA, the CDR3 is TGCGCCAGCAGCAGAGGACTAGCGGGCGTGGGCTCTGGGGCCAACGTCCTGACTTTC. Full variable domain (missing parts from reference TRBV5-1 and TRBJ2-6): KAGVTQTPRYLIKTRGQQVTLSCSPISGHRSVSWYQQTPGQGLQFLFEYFSETQRNKGNFPGRFSGRQFSNSRSEMNVSTLELGDSALYLCASSRGLAGVGSGANVLTFGAGSRLTVL.

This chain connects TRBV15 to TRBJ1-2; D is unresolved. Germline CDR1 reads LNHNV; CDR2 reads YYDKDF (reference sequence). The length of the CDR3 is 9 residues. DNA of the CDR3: TGTGTGCGGGGAATTGGCTACACCTTC. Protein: CVRGIGYTF.

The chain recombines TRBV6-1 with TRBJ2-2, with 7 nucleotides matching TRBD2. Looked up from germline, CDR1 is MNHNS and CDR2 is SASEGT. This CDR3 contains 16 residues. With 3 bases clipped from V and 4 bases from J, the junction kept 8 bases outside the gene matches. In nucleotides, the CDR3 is TGTGCCAGCAGTGATGTCGGGGGGTGGTCCACCGGGGAGCTGTTTTTT. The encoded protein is CASSDVGGWSTGELFF.

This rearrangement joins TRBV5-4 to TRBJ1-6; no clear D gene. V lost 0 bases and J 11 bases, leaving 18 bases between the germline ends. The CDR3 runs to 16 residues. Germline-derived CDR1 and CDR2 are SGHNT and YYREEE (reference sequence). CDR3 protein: CASSLAGHIRGTPLHF. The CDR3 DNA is TGTGCCAGCAGCTTGGCCGGCCACATTAGAGGCACACCCCTCCACTTT.

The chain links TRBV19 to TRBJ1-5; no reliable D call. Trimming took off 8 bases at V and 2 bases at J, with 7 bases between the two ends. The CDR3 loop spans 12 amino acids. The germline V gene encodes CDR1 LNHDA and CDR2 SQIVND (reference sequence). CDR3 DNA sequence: TGTGCCAGTGGGATCGGCAATCAGCCCCAGCATTTT. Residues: CASGIGNQPQHF.

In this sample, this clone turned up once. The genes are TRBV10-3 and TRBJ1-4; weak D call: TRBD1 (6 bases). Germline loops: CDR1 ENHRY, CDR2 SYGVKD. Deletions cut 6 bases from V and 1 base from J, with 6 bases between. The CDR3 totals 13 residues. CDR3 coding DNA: TGTGCCATCAGAGGGGGAACTAATGAAAAACTGTTTTTT. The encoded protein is CAIRGGTNEKLFF.

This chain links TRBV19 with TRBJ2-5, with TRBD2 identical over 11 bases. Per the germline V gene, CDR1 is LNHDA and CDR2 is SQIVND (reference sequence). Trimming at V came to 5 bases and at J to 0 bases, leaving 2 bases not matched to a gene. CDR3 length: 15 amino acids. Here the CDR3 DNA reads TGTGCCAGTAGTCCGGGACTAGCGGACCAAGAGACCCAGTACTTC. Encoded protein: CASSPGLADQETQYF. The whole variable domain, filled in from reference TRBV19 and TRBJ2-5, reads DGGITQSPKYLFRKEGQNVTLSCEQNLNHDAMYWYRQDPGQGLRLIYYSQIVNDFQKGDIAEGYSVSREKKESFPLTVTSAQKNPTAFYLCASSPGLADQETQYFGPGTRLLVL.